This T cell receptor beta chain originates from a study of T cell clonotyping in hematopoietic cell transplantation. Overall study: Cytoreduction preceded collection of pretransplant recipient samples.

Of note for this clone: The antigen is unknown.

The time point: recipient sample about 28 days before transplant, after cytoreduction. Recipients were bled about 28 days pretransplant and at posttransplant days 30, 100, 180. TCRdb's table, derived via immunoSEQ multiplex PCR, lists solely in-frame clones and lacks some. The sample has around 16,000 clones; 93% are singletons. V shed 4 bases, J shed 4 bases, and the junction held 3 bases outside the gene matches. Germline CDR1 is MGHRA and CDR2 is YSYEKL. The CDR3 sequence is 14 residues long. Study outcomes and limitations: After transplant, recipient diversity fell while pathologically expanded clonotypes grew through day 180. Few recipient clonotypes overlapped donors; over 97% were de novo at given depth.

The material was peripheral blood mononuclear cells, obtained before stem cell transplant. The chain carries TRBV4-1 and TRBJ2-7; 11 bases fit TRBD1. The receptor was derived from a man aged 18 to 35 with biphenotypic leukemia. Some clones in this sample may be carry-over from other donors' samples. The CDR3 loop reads CASSLGQGVYEQYF. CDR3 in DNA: TGCGCCAGCAGCCTGGGACAGGGGGTGTACGAGCAGTACTTC.